These T cell receptor beta chains were read from a single sample in a study of early T cells in non-severe SARS-CoV-2 infection. TCRdb used MiXCR to reprocess the 5' RACE reads, holding one entry per CDR3 protein. The sample holds 75,000 to 90,000 distinct CDR3 sequences, about 6% seen once. The source material was whole blood. The receptor source for this set is an adult who was a healthcare worker with PCR-confirmed SARS-CoV-2 infection or an uninfected control (not recorded which). CDR3s include the opening cysteine and the closing phenylalanine or tryptophan. Each record gives: CDR3 DNA, CDR3 protein, V gene, D gene, J gene, clone size. A D gene is named only where the DNA matches it firmly. Expanded clones get a size class; other rows say once, few or many, or leave the size out.

CDR3nt: TGTGCCAGCAGCCAAGGGGTAGGATCACCCCTCCACTTT; CDR3aa: CASSQGVGSPLHF; v_gene: TRBV3-1; d_gene: NA; j_gene: TRBJ1-6; abundance: few
CDR3nt: TGCGCCAGCAGCTTGAGAGTCTCTGGGGCCAACGTCCTGACTTTC; CDR3aa: CASSLRVSGANVLTF; v_gene: TRBV5-1; d_gene: NA; j_gene: TRBJ2-6; abundance: many
CDR3nt: TGTGCCAGCAGCCGGGGACTAGCGGGAGGAAGAGAGACCCAGTACTTC; CDR3aa: CASSRGLAGGRETQYF; v_gene: TRBV7-2; d_gene: TRBD2; j_gene: TRBJ2-5; abundance: NA
CDR3nt: TGTGCAAGTCGCCGAGGTAGTCAGCCCCAGCATTTT; CDR3aa: CASRRGSQPQHF; v_gene: TRBV12-2; d_gene: NA; j_gene: TRBJ1-5; abundance: NA
CDR3nt: TGCGCCAGCAGTGAGCTGGAGCGTGGGACCCAGTACTTC; CDR3aa: CASSELERGTQYF; v_gene: TRBV10-2; d_gene: NA; j_gene: TRBJ2-5; abundance: NA
CDR3nt: TGTGCCACCCAATCGAACGTGCGAAATGAGCAGTTCTTC; CDR3aa: CATQSNVRNEQFF; v_gene: TRBV24-1; d_gene: NA; j_gene: TRBJ2-1; abundance: many
CDR3nt: TGTGCCAGCAGTTACTTCGCGGGTCAAGAGACCCAGTACTTC; CDR3aa: CASSYFAGQETQYF; v_gene: TRBV6-5; d_gene: NA; j_gene: TRBJ2-5; abundance: many
CDR3nt: TGTGCCAGCAGCTTTGGCCAGGGGGGAGATACGCAGTATTTT; CDR3aa: CASSFGQGGDTQYF; v_gene: TRBV7-9; d_gene: NA; j_gene: TRBJ2-3; abundance: many
CDR3nt: TGTGCCAGCAGCCAAAGGACAGGGGGACGTGATGAGCAGTTCTTC; CDR3aa: CASSQRTGGRDEQFF; v_gene: TRBV7-9; d_gene: TRBD1; j_gene: TRBJ2-1; abundance: many
CDR3nt: TGTGCCAGCAGTTACTCCGGGACAGGGCATTCACCCCTCCACTTT; CDR3aa: CASSYSGTGHSPLHF; v_gene: TRBV6-6; d_gene: TRBD1; j_gene: TRBJ1-6; abundance: many
CDR3nt: TGTGCCAGCAGCTTACTTGGCGGAACCGATAGCACAGATACGCAGTATTTT; CDR3aa: CASSLLGGTDSTDTQYF; v_gene: TRBV7-8; d_gene: NA; j_gene: TRBJ2-3; abundance: NA
CDR3nt: TGTGCCAGCAGTGCTCTGGACGGGGGCAAGAACATTCAGTACTTC; CDR3aa: CASSALDGGKNIQYF; v_gene: TRBV6-1; d_gene: NA; j_gene: TRBJ2-4; abundance: NA
CDR3nt: TGTGCCAGCAGTGAATTCCAGGGATCAACTGAAGCTTTCTTT; CDR3aa: CASSEFQGSTEAFF; v_gene: TRBV6-1; d_gene: NA; j_gene: TRBJ1-1; abundance: NA
CDR3nt: TGCAGTGCTCCTCGCAAGGATACGCAGTATTTT; CDR3aa: CSAPRKDTQYF; v_gene: TRBV20-1; d_gene: NA; j_gene: TRBJ2-3; abundance: few
CDR3nt: TGTGCCAGCAGCCAAGTTAGGTATGGCTACACCTTC; CDR3aa: CASSQVRYGYTF; v_gene: TRBV3-1; d_gene: NA; j_gene: TRBJ1-2; abundance: many
CDR3nt: TGTGCCAGCCTGACAGGGACCACCGGGGAGCTGTTTTTT; CDR3aa: CASLTGTTGELFF; v_gene: TRBV6-5; d_gene: TRBD1; j_gene: TRBJ2-2; abundance: few
CDR3nt: TGTGCCAGCAGTAACCCGACGTACCAAGAGACCCAGTACTTC; CDR3aa: CASSNPTYQETQYF; v_gene: TRBV28; d_gene: NA; j_gene: TRBJ2-5; abundance: few
CDR3nt: TGTGCCAGCAGACAAGGGCCTGGGGAGCAGTACTTC; CDR3aa: CASRQGPGEQYF; v_gene: TRBV5-4; d_gene: NA; j_gene: TRBJ2-7; abundance: many
CDR3nt: TGTGCCAGCAGTTACTCGACCGGCATTGAGGAAAAACTGTTTTTT; CDR3aa: CASSYSTGIEEKLFF; v_gene: TRBV6-6; d_gene: NA; j_gene: TRBJ1-4; abundance: few
CDR3nt: TGTGCCAGCAGCGGAAGAAACAGGAACACCGGGGAGCTGTTTTTT; CDR3aa: CASSGRNRNTGELFF; v_gene: TRBV7-6; d_gene: NA; j_gene: TRBJ2-2; abundance: few
CDR3nt: TGTGTCGCGACAGAGAGGAACACTGAAGCTTTCTTT; CDR3aa: CVATERNTEAFF; v_gene: TRBV28; d_gene: NA; j_gene: TRBJ1-1; abundance: few
CDR3nt: TGTGCCAGCAGCTTAGTGCTAACCCAAGAGACCCAGTACTTC; CDR3aa: CASSLVLTQETQYF; v_gene: TRBV7-9; d_gene: NA; j_gene: TRBJ2-5; abundance: few
CDR3nt: TGTGCCAGCAGTTTTGGGGCAGGGGCGTCCTACGAGCAGTACTTC; CDR3aa: CASSFGAGASYEQYF; v_gene: TRBV12-3/TRBV12-4; d_gene: NA; j_gene: TRBJ2-7; abundance: NA
CDR3nt: TGTGCCAGCTCACCAGGGGCACTTGAAGCTTTCTTT; CDR3aa: CASSPGALEAFF; v_gene: TRBV18; d_gene: NA; j_gene: TRBJ1-1; abundance: many
CDR3nt: TGCAGTGCTAGAGCGGCTAGCTCGGGACAGGGGTTCGAGCAGTACTTC; CDR3aa: CSARAASSGQGFEQYF; v_gene: TRBV20-1; d_gene: TRBD1; j_gene: TRBJ2-7; abundance: many
CDR3nt: TGTGCCAGCAGCTTGAAGGGAGGGCGTGAAAAACTGTTTTTT; CDR3aa: CASSLKGGREKLFF; v_gene: TRBV5-4; d_gene: NA; j_gene: TRBJ1-4; abundance: NA
CDR3nt: TGTGCCAGCAGTCAGGACTACGATAAGCAAGAGACCCAGTACTTC; CDR3aa: CASSQDYDKQETQYF; v_gene: TRBV6-5; d_gene: NA; j_gene: TRBJ2-5; abundance: few
CDR3nt: TGTGCCAGTAGTATCGACCGGGCCTACAATGAGCAGTTCTTC; CDR3aa: CASSIDRAYNEQFF; v_gene: TRBV19; d_gene: NA; j_gene: TRBJ2-1; abundance: few
CDR3nt: TGTGCCAGCAGCCCACGAGTAGCTCTATCCTACAATGAGCAGTTCTTC; CDR3aa: CASSPRVALSYNEQFF; v_gene: TRBV7-9; d_gene: NA; j_gene: TRBJ2-1; abundance: many
CDR3nt: TGTGCCAGCAGTCAAAAACTAGCGGGAGTTAACATTCAGTACTTC; CDR3aa: CASSQKLAGVNIQYF; v_gene: TRBV7-2; d_gene: TRBD2; j_gene: TRBJ2-4; abundance: many
CDR3nt: TGTGCCAGCAGCCCCCTTCCCGGCATTCAGTACTTC; CDR3aa: CASSPLPGIQYF; v_gene: TRBV11-2; d_gene: NA; j_gene: TRBJ2-4; abundance: many
CDR3nt: TGTGCCAGTAGTGCTCGACAGGGCGGGAGGAGCATTCAGTACTTC; CDR3aa: CASSARQGGRSIQYF; v_gene: TRBV19; d_gene: NA; j_gene: TRBJ2-4; abundance: few
CDR3nt: TGTGCCAGCAGCCCCGACACAGGGGGCGCGTTGGGTTCGGACACCGGGGAGCTGTTTTTT; CDR3aa: CASSPDTGGALGSDTGELFF; v_gene: TRBV6-5; d_gene: TRBD1; j_gene: TRBJ2-2; abundance: NA
CDR3nt: TGTGCCAGCAGCCAAGATCCCAGGGTGGAGACCCAGTACTTC; CDR3aa: CASSQDPRVETQYF; v_gene: TRBV3-1; d_gene: NA; j_gene: TRBJ2-5; abundance: many
CDR3nt: TGTGCCACCAGCAGAGATGGGGGGGAGCGGGAGCTGTTTTTT; CDR3aa: CATSRDGGERELFF; v_gene: TRBV15; d_gene: TRBD2; j_gene: TRBJ2-2; abundance: few
CDR3nt: TGTGCCAGCAGCGCCCGCGACAGGGCGGGTTCACCCCTCCACTTT; CDR3aa: CASSARDRAGSPLHF; v_gene: TRBV9; d_gene: TRBD1; j_gene: TRBJ1-6; abundance: many
CDR3nt: TGTGCCAGCAGCCTAATGACAGGACTACTGACTTTC; CDR3aa: CASSLMTGLLTF; v_gene: TRBV12-3/TRBV12-4; d_gene: NA; j_gene: TRBJ2-6; abundance: NA
CDR3nt: TGCAGTGCTAGAGGGACCCTTAGCACAGATACGCAGTATTTT; CDR3aa: CSARGTLSTDTQYF; v_gene: TRBV20-1; d_gene: NA; j_gene: TRBJ2-3; abundance: few
CDR3nt: TGCAGCGTTGAAGATTATACTAGCAGGCCCTACAATGAGCAGTTCTTC; CDR3aa: CSVEDYTSRPYNEQFF; v_gene: TRBV29-1; d_gene: NA; j_gene: TRBJ2-1; abundance: NA
CDR3nt: TGCAGTGCTAGAGATCTGGGAATAGGCGAAAAACTGTTTTTT; CDR3aa: CSARDLGIGEKLFF; v_gene: TRBV20-1; d_gene: NA; j_gene: TRBJ1-4; abundance: few
CDR3nt: TGTGCCAGCAGCTTAGCGGGACAGGGTAGCCCACTTCACTTC; CDR3aa: CASSLAGQGSPLHF; v_gene: TRBV7-6; d_gene: TRBD1; j_gene: TRBJ2-5; abundance: many
CDR3nt: TGTGCCAGCAGTTTATCCACTCTTGGGAACTACGAGCAGTACTTC; CDR3aa: CASSLSTLGNYEQYF; v_gene: TRBV28; d_gene: NA; j_gene: TRBJ2-7; abundance: many
CDR3nt: TGTGCCAGCAGCTTGGCTAGCAGCTCCTACAATGAGCAGTTCTTC; CDR3aa: CASSLASSSYNEQFF; v_gene: TRBV7-2; d_gene: NA; j_gene: TRBJ2-1; abundance: many
CDR3nt: TGCAGCGTTGCCTTGGCCAATGAGCAGTTCTTC; CDR3aa: CSVALANEQFF; v_gene: TRBV29-1; d_gene: NA; j_gene: TRBJ2-1; abundance: many
CDR3nt: TGCGCCAGCAGCCCCATCGGGAGAAGAATGAACACTGAAGCTTTCTTT; CDR3aa: CASSPIGRRMNTEAFF; v_gene: TRBV4-1; d_gene: NA; j_gene: TRBJ1-1; abundance: many
CDR3nt: TGTGCCAGCAGCTCCCTAGCGGGAGCCGACATTCAGTACTTC; CDR3aa: CASSSLAGADIQYF; v_gene: TRBV7-2; d_gene: TRBD2; j_gene: TRBJ2-4; abundance: NA
CDR3nt: TGTGCCAGCAGCTTAGAGTTTTGGGGGGAGCTGTTTTTT; CDR3aa: CASSLEFWGELFF; v_gene: TRBV11-2; d_gene: NA; j_gene: TRBJ2-2; abundance: few
CDR3nt: TGTGCCAGCAGCACTAAAGGGGGCGCAAACTACGAGCAGTACTTC; CDR3aa: CASSTKGGANYEQYF; v_gene: TRBV7-2; d_gene: TRBD1; j_gene: TRBJ2-7; abundance: NA
CDR3nt: TGTGCCAGCAGCTTATGGGGGATCTCAGCTTTCTTT; CDR3aa: CASSLWGISAFF; v_gene: TRBV7-9; d_gene: NA; j_gene: TRBJ1-1; abundance: many
CDR3nt: TGTGCCAGCTCACCACCGGCTAGCGGGATCGCCGGGGAGCTGTTTTTT; CDR3aa: CASSPPASGIAGELFF; v_gene: TRBV18; d_gene: TRBD2; j_gene: TRBJ2-2; abundance: NA
CDR3nt: TGTGCCAGCAGCATGGGACAGGGGGCGCAAAGTACCTACGAGCAGTACTTC; CDR3aa: CASSMGQGAQSTYEQYF; v_gene: TRBV6-2/TRBV6-3; d_gene: TRBD1; j_gene: TRBJ2-7; abundance: NA
CDR3nt: TGTGCCAGCAGCGCGGGAGGGACAGCCTTCTACGAGCAGTACTTC; CDR3aa: CASSAGGTAFYEQYF; v_gene: TRBV7-2; d_gene: TRBD2; j_gene: TRBJ2-7; abundance: few
CDR3nt: TGCAGTGCTAGGTTTCAACAAGAGACCCAGTACTTC; CDR3aa: CSARFQQETQYF; v_gene: TRBV20-1; d_gene: NA; j_gene: TRBJ2-5; abundance: few
CDR3nt: TGCGCCAGCAGTGAAAAGTCGAACACTGAAGCTTTCTTT; CDR3aa: CASSEKSNTEAFF; v_gene: TRBV10-1; d_gene: NA; j_gene: TRBJ1-1; abundance: many
CDR3nt: TGTGCCAGCAGTGAATTTGGCAGACTAACGCCCCGCTACGAGCAGTACTTC; CDR3aa: CASSEFGRLTPRYEQYF; v_gene: TRBV6-1; d_gene: NA; j_gene: TRBJ2-7; abundance: many